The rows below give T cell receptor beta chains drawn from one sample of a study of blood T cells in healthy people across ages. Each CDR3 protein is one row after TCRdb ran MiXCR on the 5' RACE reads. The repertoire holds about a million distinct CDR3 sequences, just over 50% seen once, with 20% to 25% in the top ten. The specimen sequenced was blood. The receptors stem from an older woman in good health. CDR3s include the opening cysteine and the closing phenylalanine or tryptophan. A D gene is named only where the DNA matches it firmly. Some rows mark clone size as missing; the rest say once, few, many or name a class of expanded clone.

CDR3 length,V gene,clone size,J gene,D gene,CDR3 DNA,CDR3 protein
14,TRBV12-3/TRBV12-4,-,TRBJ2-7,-,TGTGCCAGCAGTTTAGCTGCCCACACGGCCGAGCAGTACTTC,CASSLAAHTAEQYF
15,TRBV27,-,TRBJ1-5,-,TGTGCCAGCAGACATCAGGGCTATAGCAATCAGCCCCAGCATTTT,CASRHQGYSNQPQHF
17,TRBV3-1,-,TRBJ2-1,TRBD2,TGTGCCAGCAGCCAAGGGGAGGGAGCGGGACCCTACAATGAGCAGTTCTTC,CASSQGEGAGPYNEQFF
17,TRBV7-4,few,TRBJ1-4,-,TGTGCCAGCAGCTTAAGAGGAAGTGGAGTGTTCGGTGAAAAACTGTTTTTT,CASSLRGSGVFGEKLFF
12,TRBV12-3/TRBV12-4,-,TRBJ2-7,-,TGTGCCAGCAGTTTAGATTATTTAGGGGTGTACTTC,CASSLDYLGVYF
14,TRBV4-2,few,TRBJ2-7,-,TGTGCCAGCAGCCAGGATGAGACGTACTACGAGCAGTACTTC,CASSQDETYYEQYF
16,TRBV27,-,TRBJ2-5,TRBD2,TGTGCCAGCAGTCCGAGGACTAGCGGGATTCAAGAGACCCAGTACTTC,CASSPRTSGIQETQYF
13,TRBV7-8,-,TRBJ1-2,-,TGTGCCAGCAGCTCTGACAGGCGCTATGGCTACACCTTC,CASSSDRRYGYTF
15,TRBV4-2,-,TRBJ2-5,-,TGTGCCAGCAGCCAAGAATGGGACCACCAAGAGACCCAGTACTTC,CASSQEWDHQETQYF
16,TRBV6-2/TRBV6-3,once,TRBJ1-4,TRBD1,TGTGCCAGCAGTTTGGGACAGGGGGCGCGGAGTGAAAAACTGTTTTTT,CASSLGQGARSEKLFF
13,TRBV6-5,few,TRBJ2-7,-,TGTGCCAGCAGTTTACAGGTGCGCTACGAGCAGTACTTC,CASSLQVRYEQYF
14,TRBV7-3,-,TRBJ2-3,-,TGTGCCGGCAGGGACGACACCGGCACAGATACGCAGTATTTT,CAGRDDTGTDTQYF
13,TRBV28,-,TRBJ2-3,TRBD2,TGTGCCAGCATCGGAGCGGGAGTGGATACGCAGTATTTT,CASIGAGVDTQYF
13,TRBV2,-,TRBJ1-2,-,TGTGCCAGCCACAGGCCCTCACCGGAGGGCTACACCTTC,CASHRPSPEGYTF
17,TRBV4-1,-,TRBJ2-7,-,TGCGCCAGCAGCCAACTCCTGAAGGAGCGGGCCTCCTACGAGCAGTACTTC,CASSQLLKERASYEQYF
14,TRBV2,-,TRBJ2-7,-,TGTGCCAGCACTAGGGACGAGGTACGGGGCGAGCAGTACTTC,CASTRDEVRGEQYF
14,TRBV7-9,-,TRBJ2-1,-,TGTGCCAGCAGCCGAGCAGTAGCGGACAATGAGCAGTTCTTC,CASSRAVADNEQFF
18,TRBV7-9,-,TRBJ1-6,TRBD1,TGTGCCAGCAGCCTCCATGCCATGCGGACAGGCTATAATTCACCCCTCCACTTT,CASSLHAMRTGYNSPLHF
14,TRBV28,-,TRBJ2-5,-,TGTGCCAGCAGCCCGGACAGCACCTCGGGGGACCAGTACTTC,CASSPDSTSGDQYF
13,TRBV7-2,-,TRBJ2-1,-,TGTGCCAGCAGCGTAGAGCACGGGCGGGAGCAGTTCTTC,CASSVEHGREQFF
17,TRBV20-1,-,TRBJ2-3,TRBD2,TGCAGTGCTGAGACTAGCGGGAGGGAAGGCAGCACAGATACGCAGTATTTT,CSAETSGREGSTDTQYF
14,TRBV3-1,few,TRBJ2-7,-,TGTGCCAGCAGCCCCCACCCTAGCAGCTACGAGCAGTACTTC,CASSPHPSSYEQYF
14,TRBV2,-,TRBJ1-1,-,TGTGCCAGCAGTGAAGGAGGCTTGGGCACTGAAGCTTTCTTT,CASSEGGLGTEAFF
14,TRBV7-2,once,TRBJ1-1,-,TGTGCCAGCAGCCCAACCTTGGCGAGCACTGAAGCTTTCTTT,CASSPTLASTEAFF
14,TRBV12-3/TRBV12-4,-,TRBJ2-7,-,TGTGCCAGCAGTTTGGGTCCAGGGTACTACGAGCAGTACTTC,CASSLGPGYYEQYF
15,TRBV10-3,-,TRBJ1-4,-,TGTGCCATCAGTGAGTCGGGCCCAGAAAGTGAAAAACTTTTTTTT,CAISESGPESEKLFF
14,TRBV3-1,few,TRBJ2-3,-,TGTGCCAGCAGACGGGACCTGGGCACAGATACGCAGTATTTT,CASRRDLGTDTQYF
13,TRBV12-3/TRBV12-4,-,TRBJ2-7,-,TGTGCCAGCAGCACAGTATCTAGTCTCGAGCAGTACTTC,CASSTVSSLEQYF
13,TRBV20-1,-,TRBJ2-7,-,TGCAGTGCCACGTACCTCTCCTACAATGAGCAGTACTTC,CSATYLSYNEQYF
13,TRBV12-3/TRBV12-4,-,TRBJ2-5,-,TGTGCCAGCAGTTTAAATTCAGTCAGGACCCAGTACTTC,CASSLNSVRTQYF
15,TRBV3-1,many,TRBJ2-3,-,TGTGCCAGCAGCCAAGGTACGGGATTCACAGATACGCAGTATTTT,CASSQGTGFTDTQYF
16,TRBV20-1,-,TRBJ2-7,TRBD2,TGCAGTGCTTGGGTGAGCGGCGGGGGGTTCTCCTACGAGCAGTACTTC,CSAWVSGGGFSYEQYF
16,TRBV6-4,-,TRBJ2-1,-,TGTGCCAGCGGACTACAGGGGCAGAGGATTGACAATGAGCAGTTCTTC,CASGLQGQRIDNEQFF
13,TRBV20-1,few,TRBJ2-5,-,TGCAGTGCGACCCCTTTGGCACGAGAGACCCAGTACTTC,CSATPLARETQYF
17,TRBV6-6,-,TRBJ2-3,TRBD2,TGTGCCAGCAGTTACTCCGGGAGAAGCGGGAGGCCAGATACGCAGTATTTT,CASSYSGRSGRPDTQYF
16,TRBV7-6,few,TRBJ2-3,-,TGTGCCAGCAGCTCCGTAGGGGGGACTAGCACAGATACGCAGTATTTT,CASSSVGGTSTDTQYF
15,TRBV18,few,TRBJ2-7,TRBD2,TGTGCCAGCTCACCGTCGGGGCTAGCGGGAGGTGAGCAGTACTTC,CASSPSGLAGGEQYF
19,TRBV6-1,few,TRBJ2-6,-,TGTGCCAGCAGCACAGTCGGACAGACCAAGAGCTCTGGGGCCAACGTCCTGACTTTC,CASSTVGQTKSSGANVLTF
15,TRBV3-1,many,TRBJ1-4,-,TGTGCCAGCAGCCAAACAGGTTCAACTAATGAAAAACTGTTTTTT,CASSQTGSTNEKLFF
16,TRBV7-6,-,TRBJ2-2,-,TGTGCCAGCACTAAACTGGGTTCTGGGTTCACCGGGGAGCTGTTTTTT,CASTKLGSGFTGELFF
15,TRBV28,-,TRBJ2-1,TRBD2,TGTGCCAACCAGCGGGCGGGAGGGGCCGCGAATGAGCAGTTCTTC,CANQRAGGAANEQFF
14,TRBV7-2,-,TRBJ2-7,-,TGTGCCAGCAGCTTAGTCCCAGAGTTTGGAGAGCAGTACTTC,CASSLVPEFGEQYF
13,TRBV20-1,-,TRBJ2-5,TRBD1,TGCAGTGCTCACCGGGACAGGGGGGAGACCCAGTACTTC,CSAHRDRGETQYF
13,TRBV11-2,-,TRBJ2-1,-,TGTGCCAGCAGCTTAAATAGCGTTAATGAGCAGTTCTTC,CASSLNSVNEQFF
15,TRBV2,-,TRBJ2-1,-,TGTGCCAGCAGACCGACTAGTTTTCCGCGGAATGAGCAGTTCTTC,CASRPTSFPRNEQFF
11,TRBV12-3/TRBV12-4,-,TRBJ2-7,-,TGTGCCAGCAGTCCCTCCTCCGAGCAGTACTTC,CASSPSSEQYF
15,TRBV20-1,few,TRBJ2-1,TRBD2,TGCAGTGCTAGGACTAGCGGGAGGGGTTACAATGAGCAGTTCTTC,CSARTSGRGYNEQFF
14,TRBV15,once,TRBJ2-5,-,TGTGCCACCAGCAGAGATCCAGCGGCGGAGACCCAGTACTTC,CATSRDPAAETQYF
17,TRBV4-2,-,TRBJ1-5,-,TGTGCCAGCAGCCAAGGCGATAGGGCAGATAGCAATCAGCCCCAGCATTTT,CASSQGDRADSNQPQHF
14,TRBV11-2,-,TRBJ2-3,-,TGTGCCAGCAGCCGCGGGGGCGCCGCAGATACGCAGTATTTT,CASSRGGAADTQYF
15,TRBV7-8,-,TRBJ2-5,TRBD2,TGTGCCAGCATAGAACAGCTAGCGGCCAAAGAGACCCAGTACTTC,CASIEQLAAKETQYF
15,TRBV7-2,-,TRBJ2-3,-,TGTGCCAGCAGCTTATGGGCCCGCGGGACAGATACGCAGTATTTT,CASSLWARGTDTQYF
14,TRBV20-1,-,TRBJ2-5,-,TGCAGTGCTAGAGGGGGCAGTCCGGGGTATGAGCAGTACTTC,CSARGGSPGYEQYF
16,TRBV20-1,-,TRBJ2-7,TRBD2,TGCAGTGCTCAAGGACTCGGGACTAGCGTTAACTACGAGCAGTACTTC,CSAQGLGTSVNYEQYF
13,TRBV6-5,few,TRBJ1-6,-,TGTGCCAGCAGTTACGGGACAAATTCACCCCTCCACTTT,CASSYGTNSPLHF
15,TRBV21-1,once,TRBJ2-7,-,TGTGCCAGCAGCAAAAGGGGGACCTTTATCTACGAGCAGTACTTC,CASSKRGTFIYEQYF
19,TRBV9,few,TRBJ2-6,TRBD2,TGTGCCAGCAGCTCTCACCGGGACTACGCCCTCTCTGGGGCCAACGTCCTGACTTTC,CASSSHRDYALSGANVLTF
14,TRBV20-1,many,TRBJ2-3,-,TGCAGTGCTAGAGAGCGGGCTAGCACAGATACGCAGTATTTT,CSARERASTDTQYF